The next 16 T cell receptor beta chains were all read from a single sample in a study of blood T cells in healthy people across ages. The authors ran a second PCR of about 6 to 11 cycles using a sample-barcoded 5' primer and a J-beta primer mix. From the 5' RACE reads, TCRdb called clonotypes with MiXCR, one entry per CDR3 protein. The sample yields under 1,000,000 distinct CDR3 sequences, about 46% seen once. Sequencing used blood. Source of these receptors: an elderly man in good health.

This clonotype appeared a few times. The chain carries TRBV29-1 and TRBJ2-1; 12 bases align to TRBD2. The CDR3 contains 15 residues. The germline V gene encodes CDR1 SQVTM and CDR2 ANQGSEA. After removal of 6 bases from V and 6 bases from J, the junction contained 9 bases not matched to a gene. The CDR3 DNA follows: TGCAGCGTCGACCAGACTAGCGGGAGAGTCAATGAGCAGTTCTTC. This codes for CSVDQTSGRVNEQFF.

The V gene is TRBV27, the J gene TRBJ2-3; D is undetermined. From germline, CDR1 is MNHEY and CDR2 SMNVEV (reference sequence). The length of the CDR3 is 13 residues. Trimming stripped 6 bases from V and 2 bases from J, with 9 bases between. The CDR3 loop reads CASSPSLTDTQYF. In DNA form, the CDR3 reads TGTGCCAGCAGCCCTTCGCTCACAGATACGCAGTATTTT.

This clonotype has at least ten counts. The chain employs TRBV5-5 and TRBJ2-3, with D perhaps TRBD1 (5 bases). CDR3 length: 16 residues. Germline V lookup: CDR1 SGHKS, CDR2 YYEKEE (reference sequence). The germline V and J ends were trimmed by 0 bases and 1 base, with 12 bases remaining between them. In DNA form, the CDR3 reads TGTGCCAGCAGCTTGGGACAGCCCCGTGGCACAGATACGCAGTATTTT. Translation gives CASSLGQPRGTDTQYF.

J is TRBJ2-1 and V is TRBV10-3; TRBD2 agrees at 9 bases. The CDR3 is 14 amino acids. Germline CDR1 is ENHRY and CDR2 is SYGVKD. The V segment lost 2 bases and the J segment 9 bases; nucleotides outside the gene matches: 5. The CDR3 DNA reads as TGTGCCATCAGTGAGGGTCTAGCGGGAAGTGAGCAGTTCTTC. Encoded protein: CAISEGLAGSEQFF.

The gene calls are TRBV29-1 and TRBJ2-3; D is ambiguous. The V gene lost 8 bases and the J gene lost 5 bases, with 14 bases spanning the gap. The germline V gene encodes CDR1 SQVTM and CDR2 ANQGSEA. This CDR3 has 12 amino acids. CDR3 nucleotides: TGCAGCCTTTTCATCGGCGGAGATACGCAGTATTTT. The encoded protein is CSLFIGGDTQYF.

The CDR3, as DNA: TGTGCCACCAGTGCTGCGACTAGCGGGGTGGCCTCTCCCACGCAGTATTTT. The encoded protein is CATSAATSGVASPTQYF. This chain links TRBV24-1 with TRBJ2-3; 11 bases line up with TRBD2. The CDR3 length is 17 residues. The V segment lost 5 bases and the J segment 9 bases; nucleotides outside the gene matches: 15. Germline V lookup: CDR1 KGHDR, CDR2 SFDVKD.

This chain links TRBV20-1 with TRBJ1-2; TRBD1 matches at 11 bases. Germline values: CDR1 DFQATT, CDR2 SNEGSKA (reference sequence). The CDR3 extends over 15 amino acids. V trimming: 3 bases; J trimming: 4 bases; junction bases outside the gene matches: 7. The CDR3 DNA reads TGCAGTGCTAGGCGCGGACAGGGGGCTGTCTATGGCTACACCTTC. It codes for CSARRGQGAVYGYTF.

This clonotype was seen a handful of times. The chain has TRBV6-2 or TRBV6-3 and TRBJ2-7; 7 positions agree with TRBD2. The CDR3 is 15 amino acids. The V gene end was trimmed by 6 bases and the J gene end by 1 base; junction bases not matched to a gene: 9. Germline V gene lookup returns CDR1 MNHEY and CDR2 SVGEGT. This CDR3 is CASSPAGAGSYEQYF. CDR3 bases: TGTGCCAGCAGCCCTGCGGGAGCGGGGTCCTACGAGCAGTACTTC.

This chain links TRBV27 with TRBJ2-7; D not resolved. V lost 8 bases, J lost 0 bases, and 8 bases lay in between. The CDR3 loop spans 12 amino acids. Germline CDR1 MNHEY, CDR2 SMNVEV (reference sequence). This CDR3 reads CASVVYSYEQYF. In DNA, the CDR3 is TGTGCCAGCGTTGTATACTCCTACGAGCAGTACTTC.

The chain links TRBV29-1 to TRBJ2-3; D remains ambiguous. CDR1 and CDR2 (germline): SQVTM, ANQGSEA. Trimming stripped 3 bases from V and 0 bases from J, with 7 bases between. This CDR3 is 13 amino acids long. CDR3 nucleotides: TGCAGCGTTGACCCAGCAAGCACAGATACGCAGTATTTT. Translation gives CSVDPASTDTQYF.

The chain uses TRBV6-5 and TRBJ1-3; D might be TRBD1 (5 bases). Germline loops: CDR1 MNHEY, CDR2 SVGAGI. The CDR3 contains 15 residues. The V end was cut by 2 bases, the J end by 4 bases, with 12 bases between. CDR3 in DNA: TGTGCCAGCAGTTACATGACAGATTTGGGAAACACCATATATTTT. As protein: CASSYMTDLGNTIYF.

The chain recombines TRBV11-3 with TRBJ2-3; D is uncertain. This CDR3 comprises 13 residues. Germline CDR1 SGHNT, CDR2 YENEEA. Trimming removed 5 bases at V and 6 bases at J, with 12 bases between. CDR3 in amino acids: CASSVTVMDTQYF. In DNA form, the CDR3 reads TGTGCCAGCAGCGTGACCGTGATGGATACGCAGTATTTT.

The chain couples TRBV7-3 to TRBJ2-2; 16 bases map to TRBD2. CDR3 length equals 20 residues. Germline V gene lookup returns CDR1 SGHTA and CDR2 FQGTGA. V trimming: 4 bases; J trimming: 4 bases; junction bases outside the gene matches: 12. DNA for the CDR3: TGTGCCAGCAGCTCCGAGACGGGACTAGCGGGAGGGCTCGGCACCGGGGAGCTGTTTTTT. Translation gives CASSSETGLAGGLGTGELFF.

This clonotype was detected ten times or more. V and J are TRBV12-3 or TRBV12-4 and TRBJ2-3; TRBD2 agrees at 10 bases. This CDR3 has 17 amino acids. V was clipped by 3 bases and J by 6 bases; unmatched bases: 12. CDR3: CASSLGSGRALGDTQYF. The DNA for the CDR3 is TGTGCCAGCAGTTTGGGGAGCGGGAGGGCCTTAGGGGATACGCAGTATTTT.

The chain couples TRBV7-9 to TRBJ2-7; 11 bases match TRBD1. This CDR3 is built from 12 residues. Germline-derived CDR1 and CDR2 are SEHNR and FQNEAQ (reference sequence). With 8 bases clipped from V and 7 bases from J, the junction kept 4 bases outside the gene matches. The CDR3: CASQGQGVEQYF. DNA of the CDR3: TGTGCCAGCCAGGGACAGGGGGTTGAGCAGTACTTC.

The V and J genes are TRBV6-1 and TRBJ1-2; maybe TRBD1 (5 bases). The CDR3 consists of 15 residues. Germline V lookup: CDR1 MNHNS, CDR2 SASEGT. V was clipped by 4 bases and J by 6 bases, with 18 bases between them. CDR3 nucleotide sequence: TGTGCCAGCAGTGGTACAGGAGGAGGGCGGAATGGCTACACCTTC. This gives the protein CASSGTGGGRNGYTF.